This TCR beta chain was retrieved from a study of cytomegalovirus exposure and HLA in healthy donors. This clone was counted once. V shed 3 bases and J 4 bases; nucleotides not matched to a gene: 6. CDR1 is MNHNS, CDR2 SASEGT, per germline. The CDR3 length is 16 residues. The PCR had 60 Vbeta and 13 Jbeta primers. Data came from immunoSEQ multiplex PCR; TCRdb stores just in-frame clones and leaves some out. Of about 140,000 clones in the sample, 60% to 80% are singletons; the top ten hold roughly 4.7%. Sequenced input: PBMCs. The receptor's source is a male donor in good health and CMV-seronegative. The genes are TRBV6-1 and TRBJ2-6; 7 nucleotides match TRBD1. CDR3 sequence reads: CASSEPTGTGANVLTF. In DNA form, the CDR3 reads TGTGCCAGCAGTGAGCCGACAGGGACCGGGGCCAACGTCCTGACTTTC.